Following are 25 T cell receptor beta chains from one sample sequenced in a study of OX40 agonist ivuxolimab in advanced cancers. Clones were read by immunoSEQ multiplex PCR, and TCRdb kept only the in-frame ones, dropping some. Among tens of thousands of clones listed, about 84% were seen once. Sequences were derived from CD4+ or CD8+ T cells sorted from blood, sampled in a trial of the OX40 agonist ivuxolimab. These receptors were taken from an adult with an advanced solid tumor such as melanoma, head and neck, liver or kidney cancer.

V usage is TRBV6-1 and J usage is TRBJ2-5, with TRBD2 matching 7 bases. Germline V gives CDR1 MNHNS, CDR2 SASEGT. CDR3 length: 14 residues. J lost 4 bases, V lost 6 bases, and 8 bases had no gene match. The CDR3 loop reads CASSPAGRGETQYF. Here the CDR3 DNA reads TGTGCCAGCAGCCCTGCAGGGAGGGGAGAGACCCAGTACTTC.

The chain uses TRBV28 and TRBJ2-6; D gene uncertain. CDR3 size: 14 residues. Germline V gene data show CDR1 as MDHEN and CDR2 as SYDVKM. V lost 9 bases, J lost 0 bases, and 9 bases lay in between. The CDR3 loop is CASKTVSGANVLTF. In nucleotides, the CDR3 is TGTGCCAGTAAAACTGTCTCTGGGGCCAACGTCCTGACTTTC. The variable domain in full, completed from reference TRBV28 and TRBJ2-6, reads DVKVTQSSRYLVKRTGEKVFLECVQDMDHENMFWYRQDPGLGLRLIYFSYDVKMKEKGDIPEGYSVSREKKERFSLILESASTNQTSMYLCASKTVSGANVLTFGAGSRLTVL.

The gene calls are TRBV7-2 and TRBJ2-7; 7 nucleotides match TRBD1. V was clipped by 4 bases and J by 3 bases; unmatched bases: 3. This CDR3 comprises 13 residues. Germline-derived CDR1 and CDR2 are SGHTA and FQGNSA. The CDR3 loop reads CASSSNRGYEQYV. Written as DNA, the CDR3 is TGTGCCAGCAGCTCCAACAGGGGCTACGAGCAGTACGTC.

This chain connects TRBV10-2 to TRBJ2-5, with 7 nucleotides matching TRBD2. CDR1 is WSHSY, CDR2 SAAADI, per germline. The CDR3 has 15 residues. Germline trimming cut 1 base from V and 3 bases from J; bases unmatched to any gene: 5. CDR3 bases: TGCGCCAGCAGTGAGTTCGTCGGGGGGAAAGAGACCCAGTACTTC. Its protein is CASSEFVGGKETQYF.

This chain uses TRBV28 with TRBJ2-2; no clear D. This CDR3 has 12 amino acids. Trimming shortened V by 6 bases and J by 4 bases, and 6 bases separated the two germline ends. Germline V gene data show CDR1 as MDHEN and CDR2 as SYDVKM. CDR3 sequence: CASSERTGELFF. CDR3 DNA: TGTGCCAGCAGCGAGCGCACCGGGGAGCTGTTTTTT.

The chain employs TRBV5-1 and TRBJ1-2; D is possibly TRBD1 (6 bases). Germline CDR1 reads SGHRS; CDR2 reads YFSETQ. CDR3 length equals 13 residues. Trimming removed 3 bases from V and 7 bases from J, with 13 bases in between. CDR3 sequence reads: CASSSTGLAGYTF. The CDR3 DNA follows: TGCGCCAGCAGCTCTACAGGGCTGGCTGGCTACACCTTC.

The rearrangement uses TRBV7-3 and TRBJ2-1; TRBD2 aligns across 8 bases. J gave up 6 bases and V 4 bases, and 8 bases lay outside the gene matches. The CDR3 loop spans 15 amino acids. Germline V CDR1 and CDR2: SGHTA, FQGTGA. In DNA form, the CDR3 reads TGTGCCAGCAGCTCCCCCACCACTAGCGGCAATGAGCAGTTCTTC. It translates to CASSSPTTSGNEQFF.

The rearrangement joins TRBV7-8 to TRBJ2-5; weak D call: TRBD2 (5 bases). Germline V gene sequence: CDR1 SGHVS, CDR2 FQNEAQ. V lost 1 base and J 3 bases, leaving 9 bases between the germline ends. The CDR3 totals 14 residues. DNA of the CDR3: TGTGCCAGCAGCTTAGGGACTGCCAAAGAGACCCAGTACTTC. The encoded protein is CASSLGTAKETQYF.

The V gene is TRBV29-1, the J gene TRBJ2-3; 10 nucleotides match TRBD1. Trimming took 0 bases from V and 5 from J; bases not matched to a gene: 5. Germline values: CDR1 SQVTM, CDR2 ANQGSEA. The length of the CDR3 is 15 residues. Here the CDR3 reads CSVEDPGQGGDTQYF. The CDR3 region has the DNA TGCAGCGTTGAAGATCCCGGACAGGGGGGAGATACGCAGTATTTT.

J is TRBJ1-5 and V is TRBV28; no clear D. The CDR3 has 11 amino acids. Looked up from germline, CDR1 is MDHEN and CDR2 is SYDVKM. Trimming took 3 bases from V and 9 from J, leaving 6 bases between them. The CDR3: CASSFLGPQHF. In DNA form, the CDR3 reads TGTGCCAGCAGTTTTCTAGGGCCCCAGCATTTT.

V gene TRBV7-3 combines with J gene TRBJ1-4; 7 bases align to TRBD1. Trimming at V came to 5 bases and at J to 5 bases, leaving 8 bases not matched to a gene. This CDR3 has 15 amino acids. Germline V gene sequence: CDR1 SGHTA, CDR2 FQGTGA. This CDR3 is CASSPYGTANEKLFF. In DNA form, the CDR3 reads TGTGCCAGCAGCCCATACGGGACAGCCAATGAAAAACTGTTTTTT. The full variable domain, its missing parts supplied by reference TRBV7-3 and TRBJ1-4, is GAGVSQTPSNKVTEKGKYVELRCDPISGHTALYWYRQSLGQGPEFLIYFQGTGAADDSGLPNDRFFAVRPEGSVSTLKIQRTERGDSAVYLCASSPYGTANEKLFFGSGTQLSVL.

The gene calls are TRBV6-6 and TRBJ2-3; a possible D gene is TRBD2 (5 bases). This CDR3 is 13 amino acids long. The V end was cut by 7 bases, the J end by 4 bases, with 12 bases between. CDR1 and CDR2 from the germline V gene are MNHNY and SVGAGI (reference sequence). The CDR3 sequence: CASNFGDADTQYF. CDR3 bases: TGTGCCAGCAACTTCGGGGATGCAGATACGCAGTATTTT.

This chain joins TRBV28 and TRBJ2-7; 7 positions match TRBD1. This CDR3 region has 15 residues. V shed 5 bases and J 3 bases; nucleotides not matched to a gene: 10. From germline, CDR1 is MDHEN and CDR2 SYDVKM. The DNA of the CDR3 is TGTGCCAGCAGTAGTTCGGGACAGAGATTCTACGAGCAGTACTTC. This translates into CASSSSGQRFYEQYF.

The chain employs TRBV7-2 and TRBJ2-3, with a tentative D call TRBD2 (5 bases). The CDR3 spans 15 residues. In germline, CDR1 is SGHTA, CDR2 FQGNSA. V gave up 5 bases and J gave up 3 bases, with 15 bases separating them. CDR3 sequence reads: CASSPVGLITDTQYF. Here the CDR3 DNA reads TGTGCCAGCAGCCCAGTCGGACTCATAACAGATACGCAGTATTTT.

This sequence joins TRBV6-5 and TRBJ1-3; maybe TRBD1 (6 bases). Germline V gives CDR1 MNHEY, CDR2 SVGAGI. The CDR3 has 14 residues. V was shortened by 6 bases and J by 4 bases, with 13 bases between the two germline ends. CDR3 coding DNA: TGTGCCAGCAGGCTGCAGACAGGAGGAAACACCATATATTTT. Residues: CASRLQTGGNTIYF.

The chain's CDR3 is CASSSPAKTDSYGYTF. The CDR3 region has the DNA TGTGCCAGCAGTTCTCCGGCAAAGACGGACTCGTATGGCTACACCTTC. The genes are TRBV27 and TRBJ1-2; D is unclear. The CDR3 length is 16 residues. Trimming took 4 bases from V and 5 from J, leaving 20 bases between them. Germline CDR1 reads MNHEY; CDR2 reads SMNVEV (reference sequence).

This clone was detected ten times or more. The V and J genes are TRBV2 and TRBJ2-7, with D perhaps assigned TRBD1 or TRBD2 (6 bases each). The V gene's germline CDR1 is SNHLY and CDR2 FYNNEI. CDR3 length: 13 residues. V was shortened by 4 bases and J by 7 bases, with 14 bases between the two germline ends. The CDR3 DNA reads as TGTGCCAGCAGTGTCTCGGAAGGGGGGGAGCAGTACTTC. Translation: CASSVSEGGEQYF.

The rearrangement joins TRBV2 to TRBJ2-3; D unclear. V lost 7 bases to trimming and J lost 3 bases, with 11 bases between them. The CDR3 loop spans 13 amino acids. Germline CDR1 and CDR2: SNHLY and FYNNEI. The CDR3, as DNA: TGTGCCAGCAATGGGCAGGAGACAGATACGCAGTATTTT. It specifies CASNGQETDTQYF.

The gene calls are TRBV2 and TRBJ2-7; TRBD2 aligns across 7 bases. Looked up from germline, CDR1 is SNHLY and CDR2 is FYNNEI. There are 16 residues in the CDR3. V shed 2 bases, J shed 7 bases, and the junction held 14 bases outside the gene matches. CDR3 nucleotide sequence: TGTGCCAGCAGTGAATGGGGAGGGCTTCGGCCGGGGGAGCAGTACGTC. Translating it yields CASSEWGGLRPGEQYV.

The rearrangement links TRBV30 to TRBJ2-5, with 9 bases that match TRBD1. V gave up 7 bases and J gave up 9 bases; unmatched junction bases: 12. The CDR3 totals 13 residues. Per the germline V gene, CDR1 is GTSNPN and CDR2 is SVGIG (reference sequence). CDR3 amino acids: CAYSTGGAKPQYF. As DNA, the CDR3 is TGTGCCTATAGCACAGGGGGCGCGAAGCCCCAGTACTTC.

V gene TRBV19 combines with J gene TRBJ1-1; a weak D match, TRBD1 (5 bases). CDR1 is LNHDA, CDR2 SQIVND, per germline (reference sequence). Trimming removed 2 bases from V and 5 bases from J, with 12 bases in between. The CDR3 consists of 14 residues. The CDR3 here is CASSIFGGETEAFF. Here the CDR3 DNA reads TGTGCCAGTAGTATATTTGGGGGAGAGACTGAAGCTTTCTTT.

The chain employs TRBV28 and TRBJ1-5, with D uncertain. V dropped 8 bases and J dropped 9 bases, with 5 bases sitting between them. Germline lookup yields CDR1 MDHEN and CDR2 SYDVKM. The CDR3 covers 9 residues. The CDR3, as DNA: TGTGCCAGCGGATGGCCCCAGCATTTT. This encodes CASGWPQHF.

The genes are TRBV14 and TRBJ2-3; D gene unclear. This CDR3 has 15 amino acids. CDR1 and CDR2 from the germline V gene are SGHDN and FVKESK. Trimming removed 1 base at V and 2 bases at J, with 10 bases between. The CDR3, as DNA: TGTGCCAGCAGCCAAGGCCTTATCCCCACAGATACGCAGTATTTT. Its protein is CASSQGLIPTDTQYF.

The chain joins TRBV5-5 to TRBJ1-3; possible D gene TRBD1, 5 bases. Germline CDR1 is SGHKS and CDR2 is YYEKEE (reference sequence). The V and J ends lost 1 base and 8 bases respectively, with 13 bases between them. The CDR3 length is 14 residues. The CDR3 loop reads CASSLTGSADTIYF. CDR3 sequence (DNA): TGTGCCAGCAGCTTGACAGGAAGCGCGGACACCATATATTTT.

The chain combines TRBV5-6 with TRBJ2-3, with TRBD2 identical over 7 bases. V lost 2 bases, J lost 6 bases, and 6 bases stayed unmatched. This CDR3 comprises 14 residues. Looked up from germline, CDR1 is SGHDT and CDR2 is YYEEEE. The CDR3 sequence: CASSLRTGGDTQYF. CDR3 DNA sequence: TGTGCCAGCAGCTTACGGACCGGGGGGGATACGCAGTATTTT.